The sequence of this T cell receptor beta chain was determined in a study of blood T cell repertoires in COVID-19. The data were produced by immunoSEQ multiplex PCR, yet TCRdb's version contains in-frame clones alone and is incomplete. The sample consists of around 500,000 clones, 88% of them appearing once. This CDR3 has 12 residues. Germline V gene sequence: CDR1 SNHLY, CDR2 FYNNEI. Deletions cut 7 bases from V and 0 bases from J, with 6 bases between. Sequenced material: PBMCs or T cells enriched from blood (not recorded which). This chain joins TRBV2 and TRBJ2-5, with no clear D. The sequence was collected from a woman aged 40 to 55 who had recovered from COVID-19. CDR3 in DNA: TGTGCCAGCAACCAGAACCAAGAGACCCAGTACTTC. Protein product: CASNQNQETQYF.